A selection of T cell receptor beta chains follows, all from one sample in a study of radiation and T cells in renal cell carcinoma. TCRdb's table, derived via immunoSEQ multiplex PCR, lists solely in-frame clones and lacks some. The table records approximately 150,000 clones, 80% to 90% of them present only once. Sequencing used blood, obtained from a patient whose treatment included radiotherapy and nephrectomy. These TCRs come from a woman aged 45-65 years with renal cell carcinoma. The CDR3 runs from the conserved cysteine through the conserved F or W. Fields, in order: D gene, clone size, V gene, J gene, CDR3 DNA, CDR3 protein. D genes are given only for firm matches. The size entry is marked missing in some rows and otherwise reads once, few, many or a size class.

d_call: -
clone_size: -
v_call: TRBV25-1
j_call: TRBJ2-7
cdr3_nt: TGTGCCAGCTCGTTAGGAGGGGTCTACGAGCAGTACTTC
cdr3_aa: CASSLGGVYEQYF

d_call: -
clone_size: -
v_call: TRBV7-6
j_call: TRBJ2-7
cdr3_nt: TGTGCCAGCAGCCCCCAACCCGCCGGGGCCTACGAGCAGTACTTC
cdr3_aa: CASSPQPAGAYEQYF

d_call: TRBD2
clone_size: -
v_call: TRBV4-3
j_call: TRBJ2-7
cdr3_nt: TGCGCCAGCAGCCTCATCAGGGACTACCCTCCTAGTGAGCAGTACTTC
cdr3_aa: CASSLIRDYPPSEQYF

d_call: -
clone_size: few
v_call: TRBV21-1
j_call: TRBJ2-7
cdr3_nt: TGTGCCAGCAGCAAAGAGACGGTTCCCTACGAGCAGTACTTC
cdr3_aa: CASSKETVPYEQYF

d_call: TRBD1
clone_size: few
v_call: TRBV27
j_call: TRBJ1-1
cdr3_nt: TGTGCCAGCAGTTCAACGACAGGGGGTGAAGCTTTCTTT
cdr3_aa: CASSSTTGGEAFF

d_call: TRBD1
clone_size: -
v_call: TRBV5-1
j_call: TRBJ2-5
cdr3_nt: TGCGCCAGCAGCTTAAGGGACAGGGTGAACGAGCGAATTTACTTC
cdr3_aa: CASSLRDRVNERIYF

d_call: TRBD1
clone_size: -
v_call: TRBV6-5
j_call: TRBJ2-5
cdr3_nt: TGTGCCAGCAGCAGGACAGGGCGGGAGACCCAGTACTTC
cdr3_aa: CASSRTGRETQYF

d_call: TRBD2
clone_size: once
v_call: TRBV7-2
j_call: TRBJ2-7
cdr3_nt: TGTGCCAGCAGCTTGGGACTAGGCGAGCAGTACTTC
cdr3_aa: CASSLGLGEQYF

d_call: -
clone_size: -
v_call: TRBV19
j_call: TRBJ2-7
cdr3_nt: TGTGCCAGTAGTCTGGGAGCTTTGTTTGAGCAGTACTTC
cdr3_aa: CASSLGALFEQYF

d_call: -
clone_size: -
v_call: TRBV9
j_call: TRBJ1-2
cdr3_nt: TGTGCCAGCAGCGTACTCTGGAGGGATGGCTACACCTTC
cdr3_aa: CASSVLWRDGYTF

d_call: -
clone_size: -
v_call: TRBV28
j_call: TRBJ2-5
cdr3_nt: TGTGCCAGCAGTGGGGGATACCAAGAGACCCAGTACTTC
cdr3_aa: CASSGGYQETQYF

d_call: -
clone_size: -
v_call: TRBV14
j_call: TRBJ2-1
cdr3_nt: TGTGCCAGCAGCCAAGGGGGTGAGCAGTTCTTC
cdr3_aa: CASSQGGEQFF

d_call: -
clone_size: -
v_call: TRBV5-1
j_call: TRBJ2-5
cdr3_nt: TGCGCCAGCAGCGTGCAGGACCAAGAGACCCAGTACTTC
cdr3_aa: CASSVQDQETQYF

d_call: -
clone_size: -
v_call: TRBV21-1
j_call: TRBJ1-5
cdr3_nt: TGTGCCAGCAGCGAAAGACGTCTTAGACAGCGCCCACTCCATCAGCCCCAGCATTTT
cdr3_aa: CASSERRLRQRPLHQPQHF

d_call: -
clone_size: -
v_call: TRBV6-6
j_call: TRBJ1-1
cdr3_nt: TGTGCCAGCAGTTACTCGATCGAAAGGCCGAACACTGAAGCTTTCTTT
cdr3_aa: CASSYSIERPNTEAFF

d_call: -
clone_size: -
v_call: TRBV7-9
j_call: TRBJ1-5
cdr3_nt: TGTGCCAGCAGTACGGGCGGCCTTAGCAATCAGCCCCAGCATTTT
cdr3_aa: CASSTGGLSNQPQHF

d_call: TRBD2
clone_size: -
v_call: TRBV10-3
j_call: TRBJ2-3
cdr3_nt: TGTGCCATCTCTGCGGGGGGGCCAGGGACAGATACGCAGTATTTT
cdr3_aa: CAISAGGPGTDTQYF

d_call: TRBD1
clone_size: -
v_call: TRBV7-2
j_call: TRBJ2-3
cdr3_nt: TGTGCCAGTATTGTAACAGGGGGCGCAACAGATACGCAGTATTTT
cdr3_aa: CASIVTGGATDTQYF

d_call: -
clone_size: few
v_call: TRBV5-6
j_call: TRBJ2-2
cdr3_nt: TGTGCCAGCAGCTTGGGGTACACCGGGGAGCTGTTTTTT
cdr3_aa: CASSLGYTGELFF

d_call: -
clone_size: -
v_call: TRBV7-2
j_call: TRBJ1-1
cdr3_nt: TGTGCCAGCAGCTTAGGTTTGTACACTGAAGCTTTCTTT
cdr3_aa: CASSLGLYTEAFF

d_call: -
clone_size: -
v_call: TRBV5-1
j_call: TRBJ1-1
cdr3_nt: TGCGCCAGCCGATTAAGACACAACACTGAAGCTTTCTTT
cdr3_aa: CASRLRHNTEAFF

d_call: -
clone_size: -
v_call: TRBV5-6
j_call: TRBJ2-3
cdr3_nt: TGTGCCAGCAGCCGCGACAGCCGCACAGATACGCAGTATTTT
cdr3_aa: CASSRDSRTDTQYF

d_call: -
clone_size: -
v_call: TRBV4-1
j_call: TRBJ1-1
cdr3_nt: TGCGCCAGCACGTCAACAGGGTCTGAAGCTTTCTTT
cdr3_aa: CASTSTGSEAFF

d_call: TRBD1
clone_size: -
v_call: TRBV10-3
j_call: TRBJ2-7
cdr3_nt: TGTGCCATCAGTCCCGGGACAGATACCTACGAGCAGTACTTC
cdr3_aa: CAISPGTDTYEQYF

d_call: TRBD1
clone_size: -
v_call: TRBV11-2
j_call: TRBJ2-1
cdr3_nt: TGTGCCAGCAGCTTAATGGGACAGGGAAATGAGCAGTTCTTC
cdr3_aa: CASSLMGQGNEQFF

d_call: TRBD2
clone_size: -
v_call: TRBV4-1
j_call: TRBJ2-3
cdr3_nt: TGCGCCAGCAGCCAAGAGGTAGCGGGGGCGCAGTATTTT
cdr3_aa: CASSQEVAGAQYF

d_call: -
clone_size: -
v_call: TRBV6-5
j_call: TRBJ2-2
cdr3_nt: TGTGCCAGCAGCCCTCCCTTGGACGGGGAGCTGTTTTTT
cdr3_aa: CASSPPLDGELFF

d_call: TRBD1
clone_size: -
v_call: TRBV15
j_call: TRBJ1-1
cdr3_nt: TGTGCCACCAGCGAGGACAGGGGGGGCCCTGAAGCTTTCTTT
cdr3_aa: CATSEDRGGPEAFF

d_call: TRBD2
clone_size: -
v_call: TRBV9
j_call: TRBJ2-1
cdr3_nt: TGTGCCAGCAGCGCTGGGACTAACAATGAGCAGTTCTTC
cdr3_aa: CASSAGTNNEQFF

d_call: -
clone_size: -
v_call: TRBV7-9
j_call: TRBJ1-6
cdr3_nt: TGTGCCAGCAGCTTAGTGAACAGTAATTCACCCCTCCACTTT
cdr3_aa: CASSLVNSNSPLHF

d_call: TRBD1
clone_size: -
v_call: TRBV6-1
j_call: TRBJ2-7
cdr3_nt: TGTGCCAGCAGAATCGGACAGGGTGGGTACGAGCAGTACTTC
cdr3_aa: CASRIGQGGYEQYF

d_call: -
clone_size: -
v_call: TRBV7-9
j_call: TRBJ1-1
cdr3_nt: TGTGCCAGCAGCTTACAGGGTGGGGTTGGGAACACTGAAGCTTTCTTT
cdr3_aa: CASSLQGGVGNTEAFF

d_call: TRBD2
clone_size: -
v_call: TRBV2
j_call: TRBJ2-3
cdr3_nt: TGTGCCAGCAGTTACAAGCGGGGGCGCACAGATACGCAGTATTTT
cdr3_aa: CASSYKRGRTDTQYF

d_call: -
clone_size: once
v_call: TRBV7-2
j_call: TRBJ1-5
cdr3_nt: TGTGCCAGCAGCTTAGTGGCAGGAGATAATCAGCCCCAGCATTTT
cdr3_aa: CASSLVAGDNQPQHF

d_call: -
clone_size: -
v_call: TRBV4-3
j_call: TRBJ1-3
cdr3_nt: TGCGCCAGCAGCCAGGATATACCCGGGACCGAGGGAAACACCATATATTTT
cdr3_aa: CASSQDIPGTEGNTIYF

d_call: TRBD2
clone_size: -
v_call: TRBV11-2
j_call: TRBJ2-7
cdr3_nt: TGTGCCAGCAGCCTGACTAGCGGGAGCGACGAGCAGTACTTC
cdr3_aa: CASSLTSGSDEQYF

d_call: TRBD1
clone_size: -
v_call: TRBV15
j_call: TRBJ1-2
cdr3_nt: TGTGCCACCAGCCCCCCCTTACAGGGGGTCTATGGCTACACCTTC
cdr3_aa: CATSPPLQGVYGYTF